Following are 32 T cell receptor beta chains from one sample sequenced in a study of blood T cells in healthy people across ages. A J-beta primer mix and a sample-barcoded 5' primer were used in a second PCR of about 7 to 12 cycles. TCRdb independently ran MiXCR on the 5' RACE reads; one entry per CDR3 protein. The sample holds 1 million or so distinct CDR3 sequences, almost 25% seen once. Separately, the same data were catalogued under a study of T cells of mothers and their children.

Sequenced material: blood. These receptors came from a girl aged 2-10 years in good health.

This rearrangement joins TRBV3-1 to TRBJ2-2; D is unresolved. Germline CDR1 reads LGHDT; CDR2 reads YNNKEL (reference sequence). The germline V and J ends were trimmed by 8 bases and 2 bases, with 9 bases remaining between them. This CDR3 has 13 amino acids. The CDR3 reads CASCVVNTGELFF. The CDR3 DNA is TGTGCCAGCTGTGTTGTAAACACCGGGGAGCTGTTTTTT.

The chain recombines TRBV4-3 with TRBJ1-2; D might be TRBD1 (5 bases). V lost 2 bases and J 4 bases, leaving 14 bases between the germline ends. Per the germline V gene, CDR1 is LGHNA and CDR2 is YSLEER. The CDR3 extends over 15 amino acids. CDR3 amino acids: CASSQHRMDTYGYTF. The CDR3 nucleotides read TGCGCCAGCAGCCAACACAGGATGGACACCTATGGCTACACCTTC.

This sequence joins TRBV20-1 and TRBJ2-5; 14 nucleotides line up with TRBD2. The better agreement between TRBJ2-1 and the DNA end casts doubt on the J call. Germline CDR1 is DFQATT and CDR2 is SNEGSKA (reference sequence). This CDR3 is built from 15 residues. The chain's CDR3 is CSGARTSGRRNEQFF. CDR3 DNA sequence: TGCAGCGGGGCCCGGACTAGCGGGAGGAGGAATGAGCAGTTCTTC.

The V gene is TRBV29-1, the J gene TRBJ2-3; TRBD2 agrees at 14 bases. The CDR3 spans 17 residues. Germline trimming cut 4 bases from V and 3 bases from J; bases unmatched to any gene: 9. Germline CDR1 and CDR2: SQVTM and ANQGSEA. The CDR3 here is CSVGGTSGSGGTDTQYF. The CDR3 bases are TGCAGCGTTGGAGGGACTAGCGGGAGCGGTGGGACAGATACGCAGTATTTT.

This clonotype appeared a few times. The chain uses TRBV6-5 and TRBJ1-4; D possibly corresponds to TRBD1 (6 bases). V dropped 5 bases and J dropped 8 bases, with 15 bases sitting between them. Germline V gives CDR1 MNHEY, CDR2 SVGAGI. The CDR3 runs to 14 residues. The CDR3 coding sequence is TGTGCCAGCAGTGACCGGGACACTGGAGAAAAACTGTTTTTT. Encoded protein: CASSDRDTGEKLFF.

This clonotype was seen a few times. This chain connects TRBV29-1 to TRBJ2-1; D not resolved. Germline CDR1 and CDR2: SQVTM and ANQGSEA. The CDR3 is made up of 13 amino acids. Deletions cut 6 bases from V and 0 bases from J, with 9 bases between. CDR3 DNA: TGCAGCGTCGGTGTTAGCTCCTACAATGAGCAGTTCTTC. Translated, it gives CSVGVSSYNEQFF.

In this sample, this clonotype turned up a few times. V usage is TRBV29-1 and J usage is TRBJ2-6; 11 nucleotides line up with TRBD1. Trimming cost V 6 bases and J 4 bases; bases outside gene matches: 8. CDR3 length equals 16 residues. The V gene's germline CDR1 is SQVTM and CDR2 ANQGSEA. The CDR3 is CSVGGQGAVGANVLTF. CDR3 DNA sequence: TGCAGCGTGGGTGGACAGGGGGCGGTCGGGGCCAACGTCCTGACTTTC.

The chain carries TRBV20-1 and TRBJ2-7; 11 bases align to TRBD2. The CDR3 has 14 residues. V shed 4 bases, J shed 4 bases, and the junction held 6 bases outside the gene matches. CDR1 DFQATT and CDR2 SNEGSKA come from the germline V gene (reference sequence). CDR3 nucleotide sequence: TGCAGTGCTAAATTAACTAGCGGGAGTTACGAGCAGTACTTC. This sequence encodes CSAKLTSGSYEQYF.

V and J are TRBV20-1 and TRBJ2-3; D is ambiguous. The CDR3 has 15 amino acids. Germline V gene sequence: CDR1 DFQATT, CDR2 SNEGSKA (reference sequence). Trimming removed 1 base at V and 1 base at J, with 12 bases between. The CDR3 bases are TGCAGTGCTAGAGCAGCTGGTTATGGCACAGATACGCAGTATTTT. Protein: CSARAAGYGTDTQYF.

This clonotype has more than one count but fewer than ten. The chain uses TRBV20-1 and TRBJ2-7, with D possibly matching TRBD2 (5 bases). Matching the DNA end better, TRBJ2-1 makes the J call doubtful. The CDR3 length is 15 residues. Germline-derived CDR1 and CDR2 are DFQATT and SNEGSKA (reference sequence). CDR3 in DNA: TGCAGTGCTAGAGATTCACTAGTGGGGTACAATGAGCAGTTCTTC. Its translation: CSARDSLVGYNEQFF.

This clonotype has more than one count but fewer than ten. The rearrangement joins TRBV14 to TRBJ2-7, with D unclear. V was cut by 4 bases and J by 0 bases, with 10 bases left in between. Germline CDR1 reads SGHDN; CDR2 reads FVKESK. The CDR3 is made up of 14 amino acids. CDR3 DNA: TGTGCCAGCAGCCCGGGTAAATACTCCTACGAGCAGTACTTC. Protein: CASSPGKYSYEQYF.

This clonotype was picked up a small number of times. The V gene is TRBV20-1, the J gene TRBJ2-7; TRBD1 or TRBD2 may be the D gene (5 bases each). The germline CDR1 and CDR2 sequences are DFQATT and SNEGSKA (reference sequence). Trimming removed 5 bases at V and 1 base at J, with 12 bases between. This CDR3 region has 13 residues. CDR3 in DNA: TGCAGTGCTCGGGGCGTTAATTCCTACGAGCAGTACTTC. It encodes CSARGVNSYEQYF.

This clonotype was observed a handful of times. The CDR3 spells CASNQGLVYEQYF. In nucleotides, the CDR3 is TGTGCCAGCAACCAGGGGTTGGTCTACGAGCAGTACTTC. V is TRBV14 and J is TRBJ2-5; tentatively, D is TRBD1 (6 bases). The DNA end is more similar to TRBJ2-7, so the J call may be wrong. Per the germline V gene, CDR1 is SGHDN and CDR2 is FVKESK. This CDR3 is 13 amino acids long.

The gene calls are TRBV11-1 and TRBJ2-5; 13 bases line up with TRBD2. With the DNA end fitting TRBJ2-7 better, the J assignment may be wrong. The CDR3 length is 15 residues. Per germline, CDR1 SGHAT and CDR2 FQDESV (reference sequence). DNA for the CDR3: TGTGCCAGCAGCACCCGACTAGCGGGAGGCGACGAGCAGTACTTC. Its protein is CASSTRLAGGDEQYF.

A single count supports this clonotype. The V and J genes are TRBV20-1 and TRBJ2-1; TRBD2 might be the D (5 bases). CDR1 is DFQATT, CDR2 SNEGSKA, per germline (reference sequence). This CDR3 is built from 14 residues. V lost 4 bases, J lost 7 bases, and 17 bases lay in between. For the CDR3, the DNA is TGCAGTGCTATCGACGGGATAAGGCCAAATGAGCAGTTCTTC. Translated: CSAIDGIRPNEQFF.

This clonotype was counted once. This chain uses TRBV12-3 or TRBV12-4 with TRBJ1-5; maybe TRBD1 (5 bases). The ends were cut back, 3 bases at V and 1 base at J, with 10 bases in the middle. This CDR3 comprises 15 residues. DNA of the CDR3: TGTGCCAGCAGTTTGGGGCAGATCAGCAATCAGCCCCAGCATTTT. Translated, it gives CASSLGQISNQPQHF.

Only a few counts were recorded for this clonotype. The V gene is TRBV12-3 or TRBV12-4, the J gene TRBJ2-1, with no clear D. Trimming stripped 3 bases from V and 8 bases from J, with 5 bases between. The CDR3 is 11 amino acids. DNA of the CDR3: TGTGCCAGCAGTTTTAGAGATGAGCAGTTCTTC. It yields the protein CASSFRDEQFF.

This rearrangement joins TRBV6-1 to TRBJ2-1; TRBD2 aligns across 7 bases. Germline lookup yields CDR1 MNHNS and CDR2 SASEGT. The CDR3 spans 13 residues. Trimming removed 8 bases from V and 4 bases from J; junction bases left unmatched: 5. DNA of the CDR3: TGTGCCAGCCGCGGGACTACATACAATGAGCAGTTCTTC. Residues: CASRGTTYNEQFF.

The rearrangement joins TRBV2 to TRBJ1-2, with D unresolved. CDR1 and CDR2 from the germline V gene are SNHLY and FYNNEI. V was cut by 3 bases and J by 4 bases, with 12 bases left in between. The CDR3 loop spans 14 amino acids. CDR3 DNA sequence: TGTGCCAGCAGTGAGACGGCAAACATCTATGGCTACACCTTC. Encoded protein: CASSETANIYGYTF. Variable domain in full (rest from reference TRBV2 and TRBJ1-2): EPEVTQTPSHQVTQMGQEVILRCVPISNHLYFYWYRQILGQKVEFLVSFYNNEISEKSEIFDDQFSVERPDGSNFTLKIRSTKLEDSAMYFCASSETANIYGYTFGSGTRLTVV.

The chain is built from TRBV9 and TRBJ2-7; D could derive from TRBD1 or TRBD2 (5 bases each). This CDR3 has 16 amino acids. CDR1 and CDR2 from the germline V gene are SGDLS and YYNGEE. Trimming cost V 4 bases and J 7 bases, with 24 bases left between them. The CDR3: CASSPITRAGIREQYF. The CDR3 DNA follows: TGTGCCAGCAGCCCAATAACGAGGGCAGGGATTAGGGAGCAGTACTTC.

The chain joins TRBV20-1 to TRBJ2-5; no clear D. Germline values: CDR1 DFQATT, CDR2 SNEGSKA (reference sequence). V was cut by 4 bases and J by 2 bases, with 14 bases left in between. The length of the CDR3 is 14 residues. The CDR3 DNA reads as TGCAGTGCTACTGGAGACACAAATCAAGAGACCCAGTACTTC. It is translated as CSATGDTNQETQYF.

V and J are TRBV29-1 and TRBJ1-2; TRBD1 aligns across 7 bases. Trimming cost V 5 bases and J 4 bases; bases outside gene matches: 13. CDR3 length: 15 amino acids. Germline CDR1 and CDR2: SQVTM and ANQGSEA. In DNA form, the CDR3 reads TGCAGCGTTCAAGGCAAGACAGGGCCCTTCTATGGCTACACCTTC. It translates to CSVQGKTGPFYGYTF. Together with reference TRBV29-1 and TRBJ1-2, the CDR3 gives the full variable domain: SAVISQKPSRDICQRGTSLTIQCQVDSQVTMMFWYRQQPGQSLTLIATANQGSEATYESGFVIDKFPISRPNLTFSTLTVSNMSPEDSSIYLCSVQGKTGPFYGYTFGSGTRLTVV.

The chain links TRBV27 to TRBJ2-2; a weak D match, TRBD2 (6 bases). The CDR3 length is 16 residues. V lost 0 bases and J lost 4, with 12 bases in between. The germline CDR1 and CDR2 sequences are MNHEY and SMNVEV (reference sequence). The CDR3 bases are TGTGCCAGCAGTTTATCGCCTGGAGGGTCCACCGGGGAGCTGTTTTTT. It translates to CASSLSPGGSTGELFF.

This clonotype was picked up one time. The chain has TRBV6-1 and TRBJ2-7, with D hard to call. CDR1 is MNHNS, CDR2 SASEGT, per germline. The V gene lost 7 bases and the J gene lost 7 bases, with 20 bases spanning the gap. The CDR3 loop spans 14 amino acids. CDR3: CASKYYGTPREQYF. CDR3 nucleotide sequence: TGTGCCAGCAAGTATTACGGCACTCCTAGAGAGCAGTACTTC.

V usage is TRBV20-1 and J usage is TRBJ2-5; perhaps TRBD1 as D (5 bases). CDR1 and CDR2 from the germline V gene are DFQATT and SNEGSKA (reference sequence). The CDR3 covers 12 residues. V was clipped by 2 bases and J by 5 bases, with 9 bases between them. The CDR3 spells CSARLKGETQYF. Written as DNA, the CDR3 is TGCAGTGCTAGACTTAAGGGGGAGACCCAGTACTTC.

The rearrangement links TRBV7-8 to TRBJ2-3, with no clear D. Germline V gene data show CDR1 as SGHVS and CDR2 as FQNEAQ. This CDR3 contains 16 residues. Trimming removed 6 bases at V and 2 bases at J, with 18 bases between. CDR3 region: CASRPIMETLTDTQYF. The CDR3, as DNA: TGTGCCAGCAGGCCGATAATGGAGACCCTCACAGATACGCAGTATTTT.

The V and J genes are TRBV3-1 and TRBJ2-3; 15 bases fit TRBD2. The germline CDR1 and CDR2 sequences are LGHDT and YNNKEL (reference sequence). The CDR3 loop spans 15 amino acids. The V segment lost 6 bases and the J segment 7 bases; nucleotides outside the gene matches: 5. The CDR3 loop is CASRGTSGGSHTQYF. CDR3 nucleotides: TGTGCCAGCAGAGGGACTAGCGGGGGGTCCCATACGCAGTATTTT.

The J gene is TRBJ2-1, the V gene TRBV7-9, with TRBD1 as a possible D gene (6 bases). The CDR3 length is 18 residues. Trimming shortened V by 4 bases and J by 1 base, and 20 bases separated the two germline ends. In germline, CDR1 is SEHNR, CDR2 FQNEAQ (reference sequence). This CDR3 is CASSSSIRGRSSYNEQFF. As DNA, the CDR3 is TGTGCCAGCAGCTCTTCAATCAGGGGACGGAGTTCCTACAATGAGCAGTTCTTC.

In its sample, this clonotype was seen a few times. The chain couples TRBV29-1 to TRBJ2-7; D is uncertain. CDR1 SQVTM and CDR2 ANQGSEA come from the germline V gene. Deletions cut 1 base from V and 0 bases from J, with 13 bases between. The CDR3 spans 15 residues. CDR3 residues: CSVEGVLTGSYEQYF. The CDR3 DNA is TGCAGCGTTGAAGGTGTCCTTACGGGCTCCTACGAGCAGTACTTC.

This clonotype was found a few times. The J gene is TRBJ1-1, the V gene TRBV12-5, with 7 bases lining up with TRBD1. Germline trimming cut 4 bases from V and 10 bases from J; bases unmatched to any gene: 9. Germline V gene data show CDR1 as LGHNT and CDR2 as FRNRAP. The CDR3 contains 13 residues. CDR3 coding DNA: TGTGCTAGTGGTTCCACAGGGGAAGTTGGAGCTTTCTTT. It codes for CASGSTGEVGAFF.

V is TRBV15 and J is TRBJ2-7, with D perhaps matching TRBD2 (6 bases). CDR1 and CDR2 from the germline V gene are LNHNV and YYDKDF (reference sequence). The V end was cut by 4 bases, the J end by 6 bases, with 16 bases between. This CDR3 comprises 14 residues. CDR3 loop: CATSTAGKAGEQYF. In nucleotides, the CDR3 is TGTGCCACCAGCACAGCCGGGAAAGCGGGCGAGCAGTACTTC.

CDR3 DNA sequence: TGTGCCAGCAGCTTGGGGTCCCCCCAGGGGGACTATGGCTACACCTTC. Its protein product is CASSLGSPQGDYGYTF. The chain recombines TRBV28 with TRBJ1-2; 7 nucleotides match TRBD1. Trimming at V came to 6 bases and at J to 3 bases, leaving 13 bases not matched to a gene. Germline values: CDR1 MDHEN, CDR2 SYDVKM. The CDR3 totals 16 residues.